The 16 T cell receptor beta chains below all came from one sample that was sequenced in a study of cytomegalovirus exposure and HLA in healthy donors. Vbeta (60) and Jbeta (13) primers were used in the PCR. Produced via immunoSEQ multiplex PCR; TCRdb's table is partial and in-frame only. The sample lists 180,000 or so clones; around 80% were seen once. Input material: PBMCs. Source of these receptors: a woman in her 40s in good health and CMV-seropositive.

J is TRBJ2-1 and V is TRBV2; D may be TRBD1 (5 bases). CDR3 size: 13 residues. The germline V gene has CDR1 SNHLY and CDR2 FYNNEI. The ends were cut back, 6 bases at V and 9 bases at J, with 15 bases in the middle. The CDR3 DNA sequence: TGTGCCAGCAGAGAACTTCAGGGTGGTGAGCAGTTCTTC. Its protein product is CASRELQGGEQFF.

This rearrangement joins TRBV11-2 to TRBJ2-1, with D maybe TRBD1 (6 bases). V was trimmed by 1 base and J by 1 base, leaving 14 bases between them. The CDR3 totals 17 residues. Germline CDR1 SGHAT, CDR2 FQNNGV. Here the CDR3 DNA reads TGTGCCAGCAGCTTAGGTTTGCGGCAGGGGTCCTACAATGAGCAGTTCTTC. This codes for CASSLGLRQGSYNEQFF. Based on the CDR3 plus reference TRBV11-2 and TRBJ2-1, the full variable domain is EAGVAQSPRYKIIEKRQSVAFWCNPISGHATLYWYQQILGQGPKLLIQFQNNGVVDDSQLPKDRFSAERLKGVDSTLKIQPAKLEDSAVYLCASSLGLRQGSYNEQFFGPGTRLTVL.

CDR3 loop: CASSGRTSGSDNEQFF. In DNA, the CDR3 is TGTGCCAGCAGCGGCCGGACTAGCGGGAGTGACAATGAGCAGTTCTTC. This chain connects TRBV7-6 to TRBJ2-1, with 13 bases matching TRBD2. CDR3 size: 16 residues. The V gene end was trimmed by 5 bases and the J gene end by 5 bases; junction bases not matched to a gene: 6. Germline loops: CDR1 SGHVS, CDR2 FNYEAQ.

The chain is built from TRBV28 and TRBJ2-3; D unclear. Germline values: CDR1 MDHEN, CDR2 SYDVKM. V dropped 8 bases and J dropped 4 bases, with 13 bases sitting between them. This CDR3 has 13 amino acids. As DNA, the CDR3 is TGTGCCAGCTCGGGTCGTTTCTCAGATACGCAGTATTTT. It specifies CASSGRFSDTQYF. Together with reference TRBV28 and TRBJ2-3, the CDR3 gives the full variable domain: DVKVTQSSRYLVKRTGEKVFLECVQDMDHENMFWYRQDPGLGLRLIYFSYDVKMKEKGDIPEGYSVSREKKERFSLILESASTNQTSMYLCASSGRFSDTQYFGPGTRLTVL.

A few counts support this clone. The V gene is TRBV7-9, the J gene TRBJ1-1, with no clear D. CDR1 and CDR2 (germline): SEHNR, FQNEAQ (reference sequence). The V end lost 0 bases, the J end lost 7 bases, and 6 bases lay between the germline ends. The CDR3 length is 12 residues. CDR3 sequence reads: CASSLAANEAFF. The CDR3 DNA follows: TGTGCCAGCAGCTTAGCGGCCAATGAAGCTTTCTTT.

The genes are TRBV14 and TRBJ2-3, with D maybe TRBD2 (7 bases). The length of the CDR3 is 16 residues. Germline V gene sequence: CDR1 SGHDN, CDR2 FVKESK. V dropped 2 bases and J dropped 3 bases, with 15 bases sitting between them. The CDR3 bases are TGTGCCAGCAGCCAACCCAAGGGGGGGTCTACAGATACGCAGTATTTT. It encodes CASSQPKGGSTDTQYF.

The chain couples TRBV19 to TRBJ2-5; D might be TRBD2 (6 bases). CDR1 is LNHDA, CDR2 SQIVND, per germline (reference sequence). Trimming pared 5 bases from V and 4 bases from J, leaving 8 bases between. The CDR3 covers 12 residues. The CDR3 is CASSLRGETQYF. DNA of the CDR3: TGTGCCAGTAGTTTGCGGGGAGAGACCCAGTACTTC.

This chain connects TRBV7-9 to TRBJ2-7, with TRBD2 matching over 13 bases. J gave up 6 bases and V 3 bases, and 2 bases lay outside the gene matches. Per germline, CDR1 SEHNR and CDR2 FQNEAQ (reference sequence). The CDR3 covers 14 residues. CDR3 nucleotide sequence: TGTGCCAGCAGCTTTCGGACTAGCGGGAGCGAGCAGTACTTC. It is translated as CASSFRTSGSEQYF.

This clone was picked up one time. CDR3 nucleotides: TGCGCCAGCAGGTCTAGCGGGCGTAGCACAGATACGCAGTATTTT. Amino acid sequence: CASRSSGRSTDTQYF. This chain links TRBV5-1 with TRBJ2-3; 8 positions agree with TRBD2. Trimming removed 5 bases from V and 0 bases from J; junction bases left unmatched: 5. The germline V gene has CDR1 SGHRS and CDR2 YFSETQ. The CDR3 totals 15 residues.

The rearrangement links TRBV6-1 to TRBJ2-3; 8 bases are a match to TRBD2. The CDR3 is 17 amino acids. The germline gives CDR1 MNHNS, CDR2 SASEGT. The J segment lost 0 bases and the V segment lost 2 bases, leaving 7 bases of the junction unmatched. The CDR3 loop is CASSELVLAVSTDTQYF. CDR3 in DNA: TGTGCCAGCAGTGAATTAGTACTAGCGGTGAGCACAGATACGCAGTATTTT.

The chain employs TRBV10-3 and TRBJ2-1, with a tentative D call TRBD2 (5 bases). Germline-derived CDR1 and CDR2 are ENHRY and SYGVKD. The ends were cut back, 4 bases at V and 5 bases at J, with 12 bases in the middle. The CDR3 runs to 14 residues. CDR3 DNA sequence: TGTGCCATCAGTGCCCCGGAGCGGCACAATGAGCAGTTCTTC. Protein product: CAISAPERHNEQFF.

V gene TRBV5-1 combines with J gene TRBJ2-5; 9 bases map to TRBD1. The CDR3 loop spans 15 amino acids. Germline V CDR1 and CDR2: SGHRS, YFSETQ. Trimming took 4 bases from V and 4 from J; bases not matched to a gene: 8. In DNA, the CDR3 is TGCGCCAGCAGCCTACGACAGGGGGTGGGAGAGACCCAGTACTTC. Amino acids: CASSLRQGVGETQYF.

The chain combines TRBV5-4 with TRBJ2-2, with 9 bases fitting TRBD1. The ends lost 3 bases at V and 5 bases at J; junction bases unmatched: 14. The CDR3 is 18 residues long. CDR1 SGHNT and CDR2 YYREEE come from the germline V gene (reference sequence). CDR3 in DNA: TGTGCCAGCAGCTCACCTACCGGGACAGGGATCGATACCGGGGAGCTGTTTTTT. It yields the protein CASSSPTGTGIDTGELFF.

The sample holds a few counts of this clone. The chain uses TRBV19 and TRBJ1-1; D gene uncertain. Germline CDR1 is LNHDA and CDR2 is SQIVND (reference sequence). V was pared by 7 bases and J by 4 bases, with 22 bases between. The CDR3 runs 16 residues. CDR3 in amino acids: CASTGSPLGEGTEAFF. CDR3 coding DNA: TGTGCCAGTACCGGAAGCCCGCTTGGGGAGGGCACTGAAGCTTTCTTT.

CDR3: CASSPLTSENEQFF. The CDR3 nucleotides are TGTGCCAGCAGCCCGCTCACTAGCGAGAATGAGCAGTTCTTC. The chain has TRBV9 and TRBJ2-1, with 7 bases identical to TRBD2. Germline trimming cut 4 bases from V and 7 bases from J; bases unmatched to any gene: 8. The length of the CDR3 is 14 residues. The germline gives CDR1 SGDLS, CDR2 YYNGEE.

This chain uses TRBV7-9 with TRBJ2-1; unclear D gene. Germline CDR1 and CDR2: SEHNR and FQNEAQ (reference sequence). V lost 2 bases, J lost 9 bases, and 14 bases lay in between. CDR3 size: 14 residues. CDR3 nucleotide sequence: TGTGCCAGCAGCTTATCCGCGGCTCTGGGTGAGCAGTTCTTC. Protein sequence: CASSLSAALGEQFF.